A selection of T cell receptor beta chains follows, all from one sample in a study of cytomegalovirus exposure and HLA in healthy donors. The assay was immunoSEQ multiplex PCR, and TCRdb's table has in-frame clones only and misses some. This table has about 190,000 clones, around 80% appearing once. What was sequenced was PBMCs. The receptors originated from a woman in her thirties or forties in good health and CMV-seronegative. Both conserved end residues are part of each CDR3. Each record gives: V gene, J gene, D gene, clone size, CDR3 protein, CDR3 DNA. The D gene is left open where the match is weak. Expanded clones are given a class, and other clones once, few, many or no size at all.

>TRBV7-7|TRBJ1-4|NA|once
CASSVREGEKLFF
TGTGCCAGCAGCGTCAGGGAGGGGGAAAAACTGTTTTTT
>TRBV25-1|TRBJ1-6|NA|NA
CASSEVTGTTSSSPLHF
TGTGCCAGCAGTGAGGTGACCGGGACAACGAGCAGCTCGCCCCTCCACTTT
>TRBV9|TRBJ1-1|NA|NA
CASSVDFRGVSLENTEAFF
TGTGCCAGCAGCGTAGATTTCCGGGGAGTTTCGTTGGAGAACACTGAAGCTTTCTTT
>TRBV15|TRBJ2-6|NA|NA
CATSRVGQRSNSGANVLTF
TGTGCCACCAGCAGAGTTGGACAGCGTTCTAACTCTGGGGCCAACGTCCTGACTTTC
>TRBV29-1|TRBJ1-1|NA|NA
CSVHIAGRGTEAFF
TGCAGCGTCCATATCGCAGGGCGGGGCACTGAAGCTTTCTTT
>TRBV4-3|TRBJ1-2|NA|NA
CASSQGLQSQGADGYTF
TGCGCCAGCAGCCAAGGGCTCCAATCACAAGGGGCGGATGGCTACACCTTC
>TRBV11-3|TRBJ2-3|TRBD2|NA
CASTLAGSTDTQYF
TGTGCCAGCACCCTAGCGGGAAGCACAGATACGCAGTATTTT
>TRBV4-3|TRBJ2-7|NA|NA
CASSQEYPRGAPYEQYF
TGCGCCAGCAGCCAAGAGTACCCACGGGGGGCCCCCTACGAGCAGTACTTC
>TRBV11-3|TRBJ2-1|TRBD2|NA
CASSTGTSGRASGEQFF
TGTGCCAGCAGCACAGGGACTAGCGGGAGGGCGAGCGGTGAGCAGTTCTTC
>TRBV7-3|TRBJ2-6|TRBD2|NA
CASSLRGGGSFSGANVLTF
TGTGCCAGCAGCTTACGGGGCGGGGGTTCCTTCTCTGGGGCCAACGTCCTGACTTTC
>TRBV30|TRBJ2-1|TRBD2|NA
CAWSVGGNAYNEQFF
TGTGCCTGGAGTGTGGGAGGGAATGCCTACAATGAGCAGTTCTTC
>TRBV4-3|TRBJ1-2|NA|NA
CASSQEVWGGDGYTF
TGCGCCAGCAGCCAAGAGGTGTGGGGGGGGGATGGCTACACCTTC
>TRBV18|TRBJ2-2|TRBD1|NA
CASSRTGGETGELFF
TGTGCCAGCTCACGGACAGGGGGCGAAACCGGGGAGCTGTTTTTT
>TRBV27|TRBJ2-1|NA|few
CASSLRGPWDNEQFF
TGTGCCAGCAGTTTACGGGGTCCTTGGGACAATGAGCAGTTCTTC
>TRBV7-7|TRBJ2-1|TRBD1|NA
CASSYSGTGYNEQFF
TGTGCTAGCAGCTATTCCGGGACAGGGTACAATGAGCAGTTCTTC
>TRBV18|TRBJ1-5|TRBD1|NA
CASSPPGQGLGNQPQHF
TGTGCCAGCTCACCACCGGGACAGGGGTTGGGCAATCAGCCCCAGCATTTT
>TRBV12-5|TRBJ2-1|TRBD2|NA
CASGLAGLAGIDEQFF
TGTGCTAGTGGTTTGGCGGGACTAGCGGGAATCGATGAGCAGTTCTTC
>TRBV11-3|TRBJ2-3|TRBD1|once
CASSFNSGQGYTDTQYF
TGTGCCAGCAGCTTCAACTCGGGACAGGGGTACACAGATACGCAGTATTTT
>TRBV11-3|TRBJ2-7|TRBD1|NA
CASSLNRGAYEQYF
TGTGCCAGCAGCTTAAACAGGGGAGCCTACGAGCAGTACTTC
>TRBV30|TRBJ1-2|NA|NA
CAWSFFLGQGTIGYGYTF
TGTGCCTGGAGTTTCTTCCTTGGGCAGGGCACGATAGGCTATGGCTACACCTTC
>TRBV7-2|TRBJ2-1|TRBD2|NA
CASSLVAGVSNEQFF
TGTGCCAGCAGCTTAGTAGCGGGAGTATCCAATGAGCAGTTCTTC
>TRBV7-9|TRBJ1-1|TRBD1|NA
CASREGTGEPPRAFF
TGTGCCAGCAGGGAAGGGACAGGAGAACCGCCGCGGGCTTTCTTT
>TRBV29-1|TRBJ1-1|NA|NA
CSVGQATEAFF
TGCAGCGTCGGACAAGCAACTGAAGCTTTCTTT
>TRBV15|TRBJ1-4|NA|NA
CATSRDFGANNEKLFF
TGTGCCACCAGCAGAGATTTTGGGGCTAATAATGAAAAACTGTTTTTT
>TRBV11-3|TRBJ2-1|NA|NA
CASSPRLAGSYNEQFF
TGTGCCAGCAGCCCCCGACTGGCGGGATCCTACAATGAGCAGTTCTTC
>TRBV4-3|TRBJ2-3|TRBD2|few
CASSPLAGGSDTQYF
TGCGCCAGCAGCCCACTAGCGGGAGGGTCAGATACGCAGTATTTT
>TRBV9|TRBJ2-3|TRBD2|few
CASSVGAGEADTQYF
TGTGCCAGCAGCGTAGGGGCGGGAGAGGCAGATACGCAGTATTTT
>TRBV5-1|TRBJ2-1|TRBD1|few
CASSRGTGVGNEQFF
TGCGCCAGCAGCAGAGGGACAGGGGTTGGGAATGAGCAGTTCTTC
>TRBV5-1|TRBJ1-1|NA|NA
CASSKLVQGEAEAFF
TGCGCCAGCAGCAAACTCGTACAGGGTGAGGCTGAAGCTTTCTTT
>TRBV5-4|TRBJ1-6|NA|NA
CASSHYTRDPPLHF
TGTGCCAGCAGCCACTACACACGCGATCCACCCCTCCACTTT
>TRBV7-9|TRBJ2-1|TRBD2|NA
CASSPRLADSYNEQFF
TGTGCCAGCAGCCCCCGGCTAGCGGACTCCTACAATGAGCAGTTCTTC
>TRBV7-9|TRBJ1-4|NA|NA
CASSLVGRVEKLFF
TGTGCCAGCAGCTTAGTTGGGAGGGTCGAAAAACTGTTTTTT
>TRBV9|TRBJ2-5|NA|once
CASSAPGLRETQYF
TGTGCCAGCAGCGCTCCGGGACTGAGGGAGACCCAGTACTTC
>TRBV7-9|TRBJ1-4|TRBD1|NA
CASSSTGGWSTNEKLFF
TGTGCCAGCAGCTCCACAGGGGGCTGGTCAACTAATGAAAAACTGTTTTTT
>TRBV28|TRBJ2-3|TRBD2|NA
CASRLAGPTDTQYF
TGTGCCAGCAGACTAGCGGGGCCCACAGATACGCAGTATTTT
>TRBV5-4|TRBJ2-1|TRBD2|NA
CASSPQSGRAFNEQFF
TGTGCCAGCAGCCCACAGAGCGGGAGGGCATTCAATGAGCAGTTCTTC
>TRBV6-5|TRBJ2-7|NA|NA
CASYGSYEQYF
TGTGCCAGCTACGGCTCCTACGAGCAGTACTTC
>TRBV7-2|TRBJ2-3|NA|NA
CASLRGTDTQYF
TGTGCCAGCTTGCGGGGCACAGATACGCAGTATTTT
>TRBV12-5|TRBJ1-5|NA|NA
CASGLGRDSNQPQHF
TGTGCTAGTGGTTTGGGCAGGGATAGCAATCAGCCCCAGCATTTT
>TRBV14|TRBJ2-3|NA|NA
CASSLQGGTDTQYF
TGTGCCAGCAGCCTTCAGGGTGGCACAGATACGCAGTATTTT
>TRBV19|TRBJ1-1|TRBD1|NA
CASSIAGGGTEAFF
TGTGCCAGTAGTATAGCAGGGGGAGGCACTGAAGCTTTCTTT
>TRBV27|TRBJ2-1|TRBD2|NA
CASSRREGGYEQFF
TGTGCCAGCAGTAGGCGGGAGGGAGGGTATGAGCAGTTCTTC
>TRBV5-1|TRBJ2-7|TRBD2|NA
CASSLFSWAGERDGEQYF
TGCGCCAGCAGCTTGTTTTCCTGGGCGGGAGAACGGGACGGCGAGCAGTACTTC